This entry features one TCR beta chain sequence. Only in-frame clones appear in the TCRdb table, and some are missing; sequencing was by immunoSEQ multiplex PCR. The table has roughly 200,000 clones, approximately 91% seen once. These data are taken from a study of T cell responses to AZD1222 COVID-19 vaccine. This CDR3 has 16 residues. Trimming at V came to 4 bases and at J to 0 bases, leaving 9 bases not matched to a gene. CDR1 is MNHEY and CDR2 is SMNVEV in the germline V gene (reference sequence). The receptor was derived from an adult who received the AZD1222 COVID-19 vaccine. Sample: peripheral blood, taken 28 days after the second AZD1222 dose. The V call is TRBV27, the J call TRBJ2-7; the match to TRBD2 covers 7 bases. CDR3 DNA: TGTGCCAGCAGTTCCCCGAAGCGGGGAAGCTCCTACGAGCAGTACTTC. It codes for CASSSPKRGSSYEQYF.